The present T cell receptor beta chain was sequenced within a study of T cells in narcolepsy. The overall study: Healthy controls were enrolled alongside patients with narcolepsy type 1 or type 2. Study-level points and caveats: Autoreactive HCRT-specific and TRIB2-specific clonotypes were marked in same-patient CSF-versus-blood CD4+ comparisons. Some memory CD4+ repertoires had no autoreactive clone sequences. Reportedly, autoreactive clonotypes were serially detected in patients' blood but not controls'.

With regard to this clone: The antigen is unknown.

The data were produced by immunoSEQ multiplex PCR, yet TCRdb's version contains in-frame clones alone and is incomplete. The table records tens of thousands of clones, less than 65% of them present only once. There are 14 residues in the CDR3. The germline V gene has CDR1 MNHNS and CDR2 SASEGT. V was pared by 8 bases and J by 2 bases, with 15 bases between. Sequencing was carried out using memory (CD45RA-) CD4+ T cells from blood. The V call is TRBV6-1, the J call TRBJ1-1, with D maybe TRBD1 (5 bases). This receptor was obtained from a human donor in good health. The CDR3 loop reads CASEATWGNTEAFF. As DNA, the CDR3 is TGTGCCAGCGAGGCCACGTGGGGCAACACTGAAGCTTTCTTT.